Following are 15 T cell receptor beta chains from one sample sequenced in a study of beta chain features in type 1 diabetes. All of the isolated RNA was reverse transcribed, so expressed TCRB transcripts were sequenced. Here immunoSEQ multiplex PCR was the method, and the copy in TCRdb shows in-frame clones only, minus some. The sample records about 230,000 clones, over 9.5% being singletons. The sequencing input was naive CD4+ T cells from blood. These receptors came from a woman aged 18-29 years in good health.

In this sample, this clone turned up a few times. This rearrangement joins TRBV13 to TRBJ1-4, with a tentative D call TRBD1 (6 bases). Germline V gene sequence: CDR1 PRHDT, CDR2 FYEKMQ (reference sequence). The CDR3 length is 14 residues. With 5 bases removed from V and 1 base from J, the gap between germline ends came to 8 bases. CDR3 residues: CASSVRGTNEKLFF. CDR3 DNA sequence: TGTGCCAGCAGCGTCAGGGGAACTAATGAAAAACTGTTTTTT.

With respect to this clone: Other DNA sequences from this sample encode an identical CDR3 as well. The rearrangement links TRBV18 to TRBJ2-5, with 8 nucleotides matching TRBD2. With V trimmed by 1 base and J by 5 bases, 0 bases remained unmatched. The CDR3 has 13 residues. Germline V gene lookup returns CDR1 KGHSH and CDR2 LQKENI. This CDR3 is CASSPRGGETQYF. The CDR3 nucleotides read TGTGCCAGCTCACCACGCGGGGGGGAGACCCAGTACTTC.

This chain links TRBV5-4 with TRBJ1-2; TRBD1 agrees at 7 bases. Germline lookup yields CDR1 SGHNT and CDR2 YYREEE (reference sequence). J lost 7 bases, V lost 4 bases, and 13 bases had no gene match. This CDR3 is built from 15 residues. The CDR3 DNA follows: TGTGCCAGCAGCATGGACAGGTCGTGGTCTGGTGGCTACACCTTC. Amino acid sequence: CASSMDRSWSGGYTF.

CDR3 in DNA: TGTGCCAGCAGTGCACTAGGACAGGGAAACTATGGCTACACCTTC. Translated: CASSALGQGNYGYTF. The chain uses TRBV25-1 and TRBJ1-2; the match to TRBD1 covers 8 bases. The CDR3 has 15 residues. The trim removed 4 bases at V and 2 bases at J, leaving 6 bases unmatched. Germline CDR1 reads MGHDK; CDR2 reads SYGVNS.

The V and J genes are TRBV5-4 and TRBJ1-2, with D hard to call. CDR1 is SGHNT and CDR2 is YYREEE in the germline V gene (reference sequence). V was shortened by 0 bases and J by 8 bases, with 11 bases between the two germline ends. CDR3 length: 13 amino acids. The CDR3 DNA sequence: TGTGCCAGCAGCTTGGGAGCCAAGAAGGGCTACACCTTC. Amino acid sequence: CASSLGAKKGYTF.

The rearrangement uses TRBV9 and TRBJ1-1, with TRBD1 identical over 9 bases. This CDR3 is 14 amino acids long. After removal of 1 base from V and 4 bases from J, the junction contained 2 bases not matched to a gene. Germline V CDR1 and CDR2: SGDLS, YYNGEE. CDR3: CASSVLDRGTEAFF. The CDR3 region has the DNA TGTGCCAGCAGCGTACTGGACAGGGGCACTGAAGCTTTCTTT.

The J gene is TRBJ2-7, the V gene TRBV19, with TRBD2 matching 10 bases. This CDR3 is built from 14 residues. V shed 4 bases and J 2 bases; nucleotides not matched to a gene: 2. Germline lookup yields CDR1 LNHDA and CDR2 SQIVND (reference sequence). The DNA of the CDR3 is TGTGCCAGTAGTACTAGCGGGGGAGCCTACGAGCAGTACTTC. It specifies CASSTSGGAYEQYF.

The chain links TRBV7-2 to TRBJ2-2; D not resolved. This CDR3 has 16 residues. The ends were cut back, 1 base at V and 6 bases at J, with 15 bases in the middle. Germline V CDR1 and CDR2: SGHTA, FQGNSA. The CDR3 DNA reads TGTGCCAGCAGCTTAGGAACGGCGGTGGTTCCCGGGGAGCTGTTTTTT. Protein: CASSLGTAVVPGELFF.

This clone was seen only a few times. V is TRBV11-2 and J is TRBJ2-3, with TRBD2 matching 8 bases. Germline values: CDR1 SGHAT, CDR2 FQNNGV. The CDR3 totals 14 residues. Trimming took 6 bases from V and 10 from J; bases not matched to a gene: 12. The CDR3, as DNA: TGTGCCAGCAGGTCCATCAAGCGGGAGCGCCCGCAGTATTTT. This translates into CASRSIKRERPQYF.

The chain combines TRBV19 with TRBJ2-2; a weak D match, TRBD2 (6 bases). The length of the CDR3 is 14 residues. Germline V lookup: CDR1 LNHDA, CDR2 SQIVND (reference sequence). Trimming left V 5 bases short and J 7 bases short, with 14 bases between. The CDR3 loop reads CASSPGRDFGELFF. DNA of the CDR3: TGTGCCAGTAGTCCCGGGAGAGACTTCGGGGAGCTGTTTTTT.

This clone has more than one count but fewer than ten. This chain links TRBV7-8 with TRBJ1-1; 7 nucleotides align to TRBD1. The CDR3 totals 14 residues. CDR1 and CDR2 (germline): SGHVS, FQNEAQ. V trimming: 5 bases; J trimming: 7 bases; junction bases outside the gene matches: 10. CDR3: CASSPDRAGGEAFF. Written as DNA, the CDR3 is TGTGCCAGCAGCCCCGACAGGGCCGGTGGTGAAGCTTTCTTT.

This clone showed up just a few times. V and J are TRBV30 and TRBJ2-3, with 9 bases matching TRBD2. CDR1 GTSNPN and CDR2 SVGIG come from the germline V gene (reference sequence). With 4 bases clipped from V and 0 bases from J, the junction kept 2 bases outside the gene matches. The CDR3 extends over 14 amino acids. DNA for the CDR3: TGTGCCTGGATCCTAGCGGGAAGCACAGATACGCAGTATTTT. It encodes CAWILAGSTDTQYF.

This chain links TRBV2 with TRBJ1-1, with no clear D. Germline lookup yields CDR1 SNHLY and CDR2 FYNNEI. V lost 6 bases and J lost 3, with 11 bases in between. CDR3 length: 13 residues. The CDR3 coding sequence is TGTGCCAGCAGAATAACGCAGGACACTGAAGCTTTCTTT. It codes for CASRITQDTEAFF.

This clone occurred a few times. The CDR3 nucleotides are TGTGCCAGCAGCCAAGCCTTGGGACTAGCCTACGAGCAGTACTTC. Its translation is CASSQALGLAYEQYF. The gene calls are TRBV4-2 and TRBJ2-7; 8 bases are shared with TRBD2. Per the germline V gene, CDR1 is LGHNA and CDR2 is YNFKEQ. CDR3 length: 15 amino acids. Trimming took 1 base from V and 2 from J; bases not matched to a gene: 4.

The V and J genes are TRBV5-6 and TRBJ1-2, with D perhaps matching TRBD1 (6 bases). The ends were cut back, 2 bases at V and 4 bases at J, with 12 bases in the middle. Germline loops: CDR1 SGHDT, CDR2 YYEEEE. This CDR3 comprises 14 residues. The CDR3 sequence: CASSLGQIVYGYTF. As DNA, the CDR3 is TGTGCCAGCAGCTTAGGACAGATTGTCTATGGCTACACCTTC.